This T cell receptor beta chain came from a study of CD8+ T cells in alopecia areata. Study conclusions and caveats: Amid tofacitinib therapy, many expanded lesional clones stayed present in scalp and blood.

This clone was found a few times. Antigen unknown. Treatment: oral pan-JAK inhibitor, 5-10 mg twice daily. With 4 bases removed from V and 2 bases from J, the gap between germline ends came to 11 bases. CDR1 and CDR2 from the germline V gene are SGHRS and YFSETQ. This CDR3 contains 14 residues. Following extraction, RNA underwent reverse transcription to cDNA, which served as the sequencing template. Method: immunoSEQ multiplex PCR; TCRdb's copy keeps in-frame clones and lacks some. The sample records approximately 280,000 clones, 55% to 70% being singletons. The V and J genes are TRBV5-1 and TRBJ2-3, with D unclear. The sample here was CD4+ T cells sorted from blood, taken at week 24, from a patient treated with tofacitinib. This TCR was sampled from a human donor with alopecia areata. The DNA for the CDR3 is TGCGCCAGCAGCCCTGGCCTATCCACAGATACGCAGTATTTT. Translated, it gives CASSPGLSTDTQYF.